Following are 27 T cell receptor beta chains from one sample sequenced in a study of blood T cell repertoires in COVID-19 (dated by TCRdb to about 2020). Library generation was performed with the immunoSEQ multiplex PCR assay. This is the immuneACCESS table as TCRdb keeps it, with only in-frame sequences that have V and J called. A part of the clones is gone; compared with another copy, unresolved V genes explain less than half, and the rest is unexplained. The sample records about 68,000 clones, 85% to 90% of which are singletons. The ten biggest clones cover about 7.4% of the sample. The sequenced sample was peripheral blood. Source of these receptors: a man aged 50-60 years with active COVID-19.

The chain joins TRBV4-3 to TRBJ1-2; perhaps TRBD1 as D (6 bases). Trimming took off 3 bases at V and 7 bases at J, with 18 bases between the two ends. Germline V gives CDR1 LGHNA, CDR2 YSLEER. This CDR3 comprises 15 residues. The CDR3 spells CASSQAPDRDGGYTF. The DNA of the CDR3 is TGCGCCAGCAGCCAGGCCCCGGACAGAGACGGTGGCTACACCTTC.

The chain carries TRBV10-3 and TRBJ1-2; 10 nucleotides align to TRBD1. The CDR3 runs to 13 residues. V shed 11 bases and J 3 bases; nucleotides not matched to a gene: 6. Germline V gene data show CDR1 as ENHRY and CDR2 as SYGVKD. DNA of the CDR3: TGTGCCGTGGGACAGGGGCAGGACTATGGCTACACCTTC. This translates into CAVGQGQDYGYTF.

DNA for the CDR3: TGTGCCAGTATGGCGAGCTACAGGGGGCTCACCTACGAGCAGTACTTC. Encoded protein: CASMASYRGLTYEQYF. The chain couples TRBV19 to TRBJ2-7; 9 nucleotides agree with TRBD1. J was trimmed by 2 bases and V by 7 bases; bases with no gene match: 12. Germline assignment: CDR1 LNHDA and CDR2 SQIVND (reference sequence). CDR3 length: 16 amino acids.

This chain uses TRBV19 with TRBJ2-1, with 8 bases fitting TRBD2. Germline values: CDR1 LNHDA, CDR2 SQIVND (reference sequence). With 5 bases clipped from V and 5 bases from J, the junction kept 8 bases outside the gene matches. This CDR3 region has 15 residues. The CDR3 coding sequence is TGTGCCAGTAGTCCCTCGGCGGGGGGACACAATGAGCAGTTCTTC. This encodes CASSPSAGGHNEQFF.

This chain joins TRBV10-3 and TRBJ2-5, with 11 bases identical to TRBD2. The CDR3 has 14 residues. CDR1 and CDR2 from the germline V gene are ENHRY and SYGVKD. V shed 5 bases, J shed 5 bases, and the junction held 4 bases outside the gene matches. The CDR3 spells CAISPGTSGETQYF. CDR3 nucleotide sequence: TGTGCCATCAGTCCCGGGACTAGCGGTGAGACCCAGTACTTC.

V is TRBV6-5 and J is TRBJ2-2, with D uncertain. CDR3 length: 13 amino acids. Trimming removed 5 bases at V and 4 bases at J, with 8 bases between. Germline lookup yields CDR1 MNHEY and CDR2 SVGAGI. CDR3 sequence reads: CASSLDATGELFF. The CDR3 bases are TGTGCCAGCAGTCTAGATGCCACCGGGGAGCTGTTTTTT.

This chain connects TRBV27 to TRBJ2-5; maybe TRBD1 (6 bases). There are 17 residues in the CDR3. From germline, CDR1 is MNHEY and CDR2 SMNVEV (reference sequence). Trimming stripped 5 bases from V and 2 bases from J, with 21 bases between. CDR3 amino acids: CASSPQRAGAAQETQYF. CDR3 coding DNA: TGTGCCAGCAGTCCCCAAAGGGCAGGGGCGGCTCAAGAGACCCAGTACTTC.

The CDR3 spells CASRTRVDTQYF. The CDR3 bases are TGTGCCAGCAGGACGCGGGTAGATACGCAGTATTTT. This rearrangement joins TRBV2 to TRBJ2-3; D is perhaps TRBD2 (5 bases). This CDR3 comprises 12 residues. CDR1 SNHLY and CDR2 FYNNEI come from the germline V gene. V lost 6 bases and J 5 bases, leaving 9 bases between the germline ends.

The chain has TRBV5-1 and TRBJ2-5, with D tentatively TRBD1 (6 bases). The germline V gene has CDR1 SGHRS and CDR2 YFSETQ. V lost 2 bases to trimming and J lost 2 bases, with 10 bases between them. This CDR3 region has 14 residues. The DNA for the CDR3 is TGCGCCAGCAGCTTTCAGACAGGACAAGAGACCCAGTACTTC. Translating it yields CASSFQTGQETQYF.

The chain joins TRBV5-8 to TRBJ1-6; possible D gene TRBD1, 6 bases. From germline, CDR1 is SGHTS and CDR2 YDEGEE. Trimming left V 3 bases short and J 6 bases short, with 16 bases between. The CDR3 contains 16 residues. CDR3 DNA: TGTGCCAGCAGCTCCGTACAGGGTCTAGGTAATTCACCCCTCCACTTT. Amino acids: CASSSVQGLGNSPLHF.

V is TRBV27 and J is TRBJ2-1, with D possibly matching TRBD2 (7 bases). The germline CDR1 and CDR2 sequences are MNHEY and SMNVEV (reference sequence). The CDR3 sequence is 14 residues long. Trimming left V 1 base short and J 7 bases short, with 11 bases between. This CDR3 reads CASSLFGGANEQFF. CDR3 in DNA: TGTGCCAGCAGTTTATTTGGGGGGGCGAATGAGCAGTTCTTC.

CDR3 in DNA: TGTGCCAGCCTTAAACAGGGTTTTAACACCGGGGAGCTGTTTTTT. Protein: CASLKQGFNTGELFF. The chain is built from TRBV6-5 and TRBJ2-2, with D possibly matching TRBD1 (6 bases). Germline CDR1 is MNHEY and CDR2 is SVGAGI. The V end lost 8 bases, the J end lost 2 bases, and 15 bases lay between the germline ends. The CDR3 loop spans 15 amino acids.

The chain has TRBV7-6 and TRBJ1-4; 8 nucleotides align to TRBD1. Losses at the gene ends were 5 bases for V and 7 bases for J; bases not matched to a gene: 12. The CDR3 is made up of 16 amino acids. Germline V gives CDR1 SGHVS, CDR2 FNYEAQ. This chain's CDR3 is CASSRDRLWMVEKLFF. Here the CDR3 DNA reads TGTGCCAGCAGCCGGGACAGGCTTTGGATGGTTGAAAAACTGTTTTTT.

The chain links TRBV5-8 to TRBJ2-5; D may be TRBD2 (5 bases). Germline CDR1 and CDR2: SGHTS and YDEGEE. The CDR3 is 14 residues long. V shed 9 bases and J shed 5 bases, with 20 bases lying between them. CDR3 bases: TGTGCCACTCCGGAAGGGCTAGCTGGGGAGACCCAGTACTTC. Protein sequence: CATPEGLAGETQYF.

This clone was recorded only once. The J gene is TRBJ1-2, the V gene TRBV4-3; D remains unclear. CDR3 length: 17 amino acids. The V gene's germline CDR1 is LGHNA and CDR2 YSLEER. V gave up 1 base and J gave up 6 bases, with 21 bases separating them. DNA for the CDR3: TGCGCCAGCAGCCAAGCGCAGGCTCCAGTACGCCGTAATGGCTACACCTTC. Translating it yields CASSQAQAPVRRNGYTF.

This sequence joins TRBV5-1 and TRBJ1-4; D gene unclear. CDR3 size: 14 residues. V was cut by 1 base and J by 7 bases, with 11 bases left in between. The germline CDR1 and CDR2 sequences are SGHRS and YFSETQ. The CDR3 bases are TGCGCCAGCAGCTTGCGTGGGAGTGGTGAAAAACTGTTTTTT. The encoded protein is CASSLRGSGEKLFF.

This chain uses TRBV2 with TRBJ1-4, with 7 nucleotides matching TRBD1. The CDR3 has 15 amino acids. CDR1 SNHLY and CDR2 FYNNEI come from the germline V gene. J was trimmed by 8 bases and V by 6 bases; bases with no gene match: 12. Here the CDR3 reads CASRNRQGREEKLFF. The DNA of the CDR3 is TGTGCCAGCAGAAACCGACAGGGTCGGGAAGAAAAACTGTTTTTT.

CDR3 residues: CASNYAAAGELFF. The CDR3 nucleotides are TGTGCCAGCAACTACGCCGCCGCCGGGGAGCTGTTTTTT. The chain combines TRBV9 with TRBJ2-2, with no clear D. The CDR3 spans 13 residues. Germline CDR1 reads SGDLS; CDR2 reads YYNGEE. Trimming removed 6 bases at V and 6 bases at J, with 12 bases between.

J is TRBJ2-7 and V is TRBV19, with TRBD1 identical over 9 bases. The trim removed 4 bases at V and 3 bases at J, leaving 4 bases unmatched. CDR3 length: 14 residues. Germline V gives CDR1 LNHDA, CDR2 SQIVND (reference sequence). CDR3 loop: CASSRGQGIYEQYF. The CDR3 DNA follows: TGTGCCAGTAGTAGGGGACAGGGAATCTACGAGCAGTACTTC.

The chain uses TRBV12-3 or TRBV12-4 and TRBJ1-1; TRBD1 is a possible D gene (5 bases). The CDR3 spans 13 residues. The V and J ends lost 7 bases and 3 bases respectively, with 12 bases between them. CDR3 loop: CASTRQGDTEAFF. The CDR3 nucleotides read TGTGCCAGCACCCGCCAGGGTGACACTGAAGCTTTCTTT.

The V and J genes are TRBV5-1 and TRBJ2-1; 11 bases agree with TRBD1. After removal of 4 bases from V and 4 bases from J, the junction contained 4 bases not matched to a gene. The germline CDR1 and CDR2 sequences are SGHRS and YFSETQ. The CDR3 has 15 residues. The chain's CDR3 is CASSLGQGAYNEQFF. CDR3 nucleotide sequence: TGCGCCAGCAGCCTCGGACAGGGGGCTTACAATGAGCAGTTCTTC.

Here the CDR3 DNA reads TGTGCCAGCAGCTTTGGAGTCGTTGAGCCCCAGCATTTT. Protein sequence: CASSFGVVEPQHF. The chain links TRBV11-2 to TRBJ1-5; unclear D gene. Trimming took 3 bases from V and 8 from J, leaving 11 bases between them. The CDR3 length is 13 residues. Germline CDR1 SGHAT, CDR2 FQNNGV.

This chain uses TRBV7-9 with TRBJ2-5; no firm D call. Germline CDR1 is SEHNR and CDR2 is FQNEAQ (reference sequence). The CDR3 contains 13 residues. V lost 2 bases, J lost 5 bases, and 9 bases lay in between. CDR3 DNA sequence: TGTGCCAGCAGCTTACCCCTCGGGGAGACCCAGTACTTC. It encodes CASSLPLGETQYF. Full variable domain (remainder filled in from reference TRBV7-9 and TRBJ2-5): DTGVSQNPRHKITKRGQNVTFRCDPISEHNRLYWYRQTLGQGPEFLTYFQNEAQLEKSRLLSDRFSAERPKGSFSTLEIQRTEQGDSAMYLCASSLPLGETQYFGPGTRLLVL.

This chain uses TRBV12-3 or TRBV12-4 with TRBJ1-1; D uncertain. This CDR3 is built from 12 residues. Trimming cost V 5 bases and J 10 bases, with 14 bases left between them. CDR3 region: CASSPNSRSAFF. The CDR3 DNA reads TGTGCCAGCAGTCCAAACAGTAGATCAGCTTTCTTT.

This chain connects TRBV5-1 to TRBJ1-1, with D uncertain. CDR1 is SGHRS and CDR2 is YFSETQ in the germline V gene. V gave up 2 bases and J gave up 1 base, with 9 bases separating them. This CDR3 spans 14 amino acids. In DNA form, the CDR3 reads TGCGCCAGCAGCTTACGGGGTGGGAACACTGAAGCTTTCTTT. As protein: CASSLRGGNTEAFF.

This chain connects TRBV15 to TRBJ2-2; 7 nucleotides agree with TRBD2. The CDR3 consists of 14 residues. J gave up 7 bases and V 3 bases, and 5 bases lay outside the gene matches. CDR1 and CDR2 (germline): LNHNV, YYDKDF (reference sequence). CDR3 DNA sequence: TGTGCCACCAGCAGCCTGGGGGGGATCGGGGAGCTGTTTTTT. Translating it yields CATSSLGGIGELFF.

This clone was counted between two and nine times. The V and J genes are TRBV5-6 and TRBJ2-6, with a possible D match to TRBD2 (5 bases). The length of the CDR3 is 15 residues. The V gene's germline CDR1 is SGHDT and CDR2 YYEEEE. Trimming left V 5 bases short and J 0 bases short, with 9 bases between. Here the CDR3 DNA reads TGTGCCAGCAGGGCCGGGAACTCTGGGGCCAACGTCCTGACTTTC. Amino acid sequence: CASRAGNSGANVLTF. Combining the CDR3 with reference TRBV5-6 and TRBJ2-6 gives the whole variable domain DAGVTQSPTHLIKTRGQQVTLRCSPKSGHDTVSWYQQALGQGPQFIFQYYEEEERQRGNFPDRFSGHQFPNYSSELNVNALLLGDSALYLCASRAGNSGANVLTFGAGSRLTVL.